A single sample gave rise to the 19 T cell receptor beta chains below, sequenced in a study of tumor and adjacent non-tumor tissue in lung cancer. RNA was extracted from bulk tissue without any cell sorting. The normal lung tissue was taken more than 3 cm from the tumor edge. A modified ARM-PCR protocol with three rounds of nested PCR amplified TCRbeta. MiXCR, applied by TCRdb to the multiplex PCR reads, yields one record per CDR3 protein. There are around 99,000 distinct CDR3 sequences in the sample; about 63% occur only once, and around 20% lies in the top ten. The sequenced sample was distant non-tumor lung tissue. These receptors came from a man in his 60s with non-small cell lung cancer.

The CDR3 reads CASSRGSGANQETQYF. In nucleotides, the CDR3 is TGTGCCAGCAGCAGAGGTAGCGGAGCCAACCAAGAGACCCAGTACTTC. This chain uses TRBV5-4 with TRBJ2-5; a weak D match, TRBD2 (6 bases). V dropped 4 bases and J dropped 0 bases, with 16 bases sitting between them. The CDR3 is 16 amino acids. Germline assignment: CDR1 SGHNT and CDR2 YYREEE (reference sequence).

This chain links TRBV18 with TRBJ1-1; perhaps TRBD1 as D (6 bases). Germline assignment: CDR1 KGHSH and CDR2 LQKENI. The CDR3 covers 15 residues. V shed 0 bases and J shed 6 bases, with 14 bases lying between them. CDR3 amino acids: CASSPPGGSGAEAFF. CDR3 DNA: TGTGCCAGCTCACCACCCGGGGGCAGCGGGGCTGAAGCTTTCTTT.

This clonotype has just a few counts. The gene calls are TRBV5-1 and TRBJ1-1, with D perhaps TRBD1 (5 bases). V was clipped by 1 base and J by 0 bases, with 13 bases between them. The CDR3 contains 16 residues. In germline, CDR1 is SGHRS, CDR2 YFSETQ. The CDR3 spells CASSLSGRGVNTEAFF. DNA of the CDR3: TGCGCCAGCAGCTTGTCGGGCCGGGGCGTGAACACTGAAGCTTTCTTT. Looking up the rest from reference TRBV5-1 and TRBJ1-1 gives the full variable domain: KAGVTQTPRYLIKTRGQQVTLSCSPISGHRSVSWYQQTPGQGLQFLFEYFSETQRNKGNFPGRFSGRQFSNSRSEMNVSTLELGDSALYLCASSLSGRGVNTEAFFGQGTRLTVV.

This clonotype appeared a single time. At one end, the junction sequence differs from germline, possibly due to a read error. The chain combines TRBV20-1 with TRBJ1-4; TRBD1 aligns across 7 bases. This CDR3 has 12 residues. From germline, CDR1 is DFQATT and CDR2 SNEGSKA (reference sequence). The CDR3 sequence: CNATGAHEKLSF. In nucleotides, the CDR3 is TGCAATGCTACAGGGGCGCATGAAAAACTGTCTTTT.

Comment on this clonotype: This may stem from a read error, because a much larger clone lies one nucleotide away. The rearrangement links TRBV10-3 to TRBJ2-2; D is ambiguous. Per germline, CDR1 ENHRY and CDR2 SYGVKD. This CDR3 region has 16 residues. Trimming left V 8 bases short and J 1 base short, with 17 bases between. The CDR3 nucleotides read TGTGCCATCGGTTCATCCCACAACTTGAACACCGGGGAGCTGTTTTTT. Its protein is CAIGSSHNLNTGELFF.

About this clonotype itself: No conserved phenylalanine or tryptophan ends this CDR3, so it is likely a read error. The chain uses TRBV29-1 and TRBJ2-3; no reliable D call. The germline V gene has CDR1 SQVTM and CDR2 ANQGSEA. V lost 6 bases and J 2 bases, leaving 9 bases between the germline ends. The CDR3 is 12 residues long. The CDR3 protein is CSVNTTTDTQYL. The CDR3 DNA sequence: TGCAGCGTAAACACAACCACAGATACGCAGTATTTA.

A word on this clonotype: As the CDR3 is not closed by the conserved phenylalanine or tryptophan, this likely results from a read error. The rearrangement uses TRBV7-2 and TRBJ2-1; the match to TRBD2 covers 13 bases. CDR1 and CDR2 (germline): SGHTA, FQGNSA. This CDR3 is 15 amino acids long. The CDR3 nucleotides are TGTGCCAGCAGCCGGGGACTAGCGGGAAACAATAAGCAGTTCTTA. It specifies CASSRGLAGNNKQFL.

The count of this clonotype is one. A read error may account for a junction end that differs from germline. The chain joins TRBV7-9 to TRBJ2-3, with a possible D match to TRBD2 (5 bases). This CDR3 comprises 16 residues. The germline CDR1 and CDR2 sequences are SEHNR and FQNEAQ (reference sequence). The CDR3 sequence: CASSLVEQSSTDMQYF. In DNA, the CDR3 is TGTGCCAGCAGCTTAGTGGAACAATCTAGCACAGATATGCAGTATTTT.

The V call is TRBV28, the J call TRBJ2-3; D is perhaps TRBD2 (6 bases). Germline V CDR1 and CDR2: MDHEN, SYDVKM. The CDR3 runs to 16 residues. Deletions cut 5 bases from V and 5 bases from J, with 20 bases between. The CDR3 DNA sequence: TGTGCCAGCAGTACACCTAGCGTTCCAGAGGGAGATACGCAGTATTTT. It specifies CASSTPSVPEGDTQYF.

In DNA, the CDR3 is TGTGCCAGCAGTTGCAGGGATGTGTTGGACACAGATACGCAGTATTTT. It yields the protein CASSCRDVLDTDTQYF. The chain couples TRBV6-5 to TRBJ2-3; possibly TRBD1 for D (5 bases). The CDR3 consists of 16 residues. Trimming removed 4 bases at V and 2 bases at J, with 16 bases between. The germline gives CDR1 MNHEY, CDR2 SVGAGI.

At least ten counts were recorded for this clonotype. J is TRBJ2-3 and V is TRBV20-1; no firm D call. Germline assignment: CDR1 DFQATT and CDR2 SNEGSKA (reference sequence). V was cut by 5 bases and J by 6 bases, with 12 bases left in between. The CDR3 runs 12 residues. This chain's CDR3 is CSARALGDTQYF. The DNA of the CDR3 is TGCAGTGCTCGGGCCCTGGGGGATACGCAGTATTTT.

Details on this clonotype: The missing conserved phenylalanine or tryptophan at the end of this CDR3 makes a read error likely. This sequence joins TRBV29-1 and TRBJ2-1, with D possibly matching TRBD1 (6 bases). The V end lost 7 bases, the J end lost 9 bases, and 28 bases lay between the germline ends. The CDR3 runs to 16 residues. Germline CDR1 is SQVTM and CDR2 is ANQGSEA. The CDR3 reads CSANEATQGGMIEQFL. The CDR3 coding sequence is TGCAGCGCTAACGAGGCCACACAGGGTGGCATGATTGAGCAGTTCTTA.

CDR3 DNA: TGCAGTGGCCATGCCGGGGAAAGTCACAATGAGCAGTTCTTC. The encoded protein is CSGHAGESHNEQFF. The chain joins TRBV29-1 to TRBJ2-1; the D gene is possibly TRBD2 (5 bases). There are 14 residues in the CDR3. CDR1 and CDR2 from the germline V gene are SQVTM and ANQGSEA.

Ten or more counts support this clonotype. The rearrangement uses TRBV20-1 and TRBJ2-2, with D perhaps matching TRBD1 (6 bases). This CDR3 contains 15 residues. CDR1 DFQATT and CDR2 SNEGSKA come from the germline V gene (reference sequence). The V and J ends lost 1 base and 1 base respectively, with 10 bases between them. The CDR3 reads CSARVQGQNTGELFF. In DNA form, the CDR3 reads TGCAGTGCTAGAGTCCAGGGGCAGAACACCGGGGAGCTGTTTTTT.

As for this clonotype: Relative to the germline gene, one junction end is altered; a read error may explain this. The genes are TRBV20-1 and TRBJ2-3, with D unresolved. This CDR3 comprises 14 residues. Per the germline V gene, CDR1 is DFQATT and CDR2 is SNEGSKA (reference sequence). CDR3: CSVGHLSNTDTQYF. The CDR3 DNA sequence: TGCAGTGTGGGTCATCTATCAAACACAGATACGCAGTACTTT.

The V and J genes are TRBV11-2 and TRBJ2-2, with 7 bases lining up with TRBD2. Trimming removed 4 bases from V and 7 bases from J; junction bases left unmatched: 18. The CDR3 has 18 residues. The V gene's germline CDR1 is SGHAT and CDR2 FQNNGV. The CDR3 spells CASSSGLSGATNIGELFF. The CDR3 nucleotides read TGTGCCAGCAGCTCGGGACTATCGGGAGCGACGAATATCGGGGAGCTGTTTTTT.

Ten or more counts support this clonotype. The chain joins TRBV25-1 to TRBJ2-5, with D tentatively TRBD1 (5 bases). Trimming left V 1 base short and J 3 bases short, with 9 bases between. The V gene's germline CDR1 is MGHDK and CDR2 SYGVNS. This CDR3 comprises 14 residues. CDR3 DNA: TGTGCCAGCAGTGAATTGGGCAGGGAAGAGACCCAGTACTTC. This gives the protein CASSELGREETQYF.

Notes on this clonotype: Without the conserved terminal phenylalanine or tryptophan, this CDR3 likely stems from a read error. The rearrangement uses TRBV13 and TRBJ1-1; D gene unclear. CDR1 is PRHDT, CDR2 FYEKMQ, per germline (reference sequence). Trimming removed 5 bases from V and 0 bases from J, with 13 bases in between. The CDR3 spans 15 residues. The CDR3 is CASSLPLAMNTEAFS. CDR3 nucleotide sequence: TGTGCCAGCAGCCTCCCTCTGGCTATGAACACTGAAGCTTTCTCT.

This clonotype occurred once. The V gene is TRBV4-3, the J gene TRBJ2-5, with 8 bases fitting TRBD2. J was trimmed by 9 bases and V by 0 bases; bases with no gene match: 15. The CDR3 has 17 residues. CDR1 and CDR2 from the germline V gene are LGHNA and YSLEER. Here the CDR3 DNA reads TGCGCCAGCAGCCAAGACATGCGAGCGGGGGCCTGCTCGGCCCAGTACTTC. This codes for CASSQDMRAGACSAQYF.